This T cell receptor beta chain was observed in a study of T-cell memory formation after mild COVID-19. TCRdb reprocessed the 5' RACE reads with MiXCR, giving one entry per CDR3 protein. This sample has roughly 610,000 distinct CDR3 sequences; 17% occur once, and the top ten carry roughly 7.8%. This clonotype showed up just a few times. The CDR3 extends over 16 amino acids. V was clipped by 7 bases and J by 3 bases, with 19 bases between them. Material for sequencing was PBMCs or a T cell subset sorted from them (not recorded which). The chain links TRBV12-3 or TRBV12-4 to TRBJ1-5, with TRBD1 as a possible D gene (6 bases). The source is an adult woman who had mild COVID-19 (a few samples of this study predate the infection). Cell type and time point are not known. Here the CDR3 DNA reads TGTGCCAGCACCAACCGGGGGGCCGGCGACAATCAGCCCCAGCATTTT. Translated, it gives CASTNRGAGDNQPQHF.